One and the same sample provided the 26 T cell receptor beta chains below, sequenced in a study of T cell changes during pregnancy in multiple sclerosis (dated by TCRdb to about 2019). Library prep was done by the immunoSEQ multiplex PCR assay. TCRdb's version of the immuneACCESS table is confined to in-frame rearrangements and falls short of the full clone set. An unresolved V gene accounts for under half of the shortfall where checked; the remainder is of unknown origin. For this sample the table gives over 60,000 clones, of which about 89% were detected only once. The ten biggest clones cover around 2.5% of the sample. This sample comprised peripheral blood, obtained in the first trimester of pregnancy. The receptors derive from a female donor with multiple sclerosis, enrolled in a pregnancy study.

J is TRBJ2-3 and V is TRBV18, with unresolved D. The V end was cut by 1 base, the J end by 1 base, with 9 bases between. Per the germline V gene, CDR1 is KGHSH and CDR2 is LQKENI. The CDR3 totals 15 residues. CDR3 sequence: CASSPRAQGTDTQYF. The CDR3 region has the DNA TGTGCCAGCTCACCACGGGCGCAGGGCACAGATACGCAGTATTTT. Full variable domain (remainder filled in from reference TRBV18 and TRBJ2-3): NAGVMQNPRHLVRRRGQEARLRCSPMKGHSHVYWYRQLPEEGLKFMVYLQKENIIDESGMPKERFSAEFPKEGPSILRIQQVVRGDSAAYFCASSPRAQGTDTQYFGPGTRLTVL.

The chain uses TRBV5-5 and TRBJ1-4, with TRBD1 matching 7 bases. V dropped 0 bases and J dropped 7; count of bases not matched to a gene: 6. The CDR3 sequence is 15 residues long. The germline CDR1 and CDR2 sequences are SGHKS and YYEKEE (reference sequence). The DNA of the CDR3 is TGTGCCAGCAGCTTGGCCCAGGGGGGTATTGAAAAACTGTTTTTT. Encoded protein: CASSLAQGGIEKLFF.

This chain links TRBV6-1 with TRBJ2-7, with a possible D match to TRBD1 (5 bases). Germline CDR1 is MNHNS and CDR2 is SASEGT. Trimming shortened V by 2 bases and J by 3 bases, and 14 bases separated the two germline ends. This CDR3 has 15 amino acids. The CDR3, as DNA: TGTGCCAGCAGTGAACATGGCAGGGTGGACTACGAGCAGTACTTC. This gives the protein CASSEHGRVDYEQYF.

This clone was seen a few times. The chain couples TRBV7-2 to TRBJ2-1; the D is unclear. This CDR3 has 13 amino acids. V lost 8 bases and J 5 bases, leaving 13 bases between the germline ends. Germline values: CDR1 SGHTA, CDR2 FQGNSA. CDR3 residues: CASGTWRNNEQFF. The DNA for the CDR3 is TGTGCCAGCGGAACCTGGCGGAACAATGAGCAGTTCTTC.

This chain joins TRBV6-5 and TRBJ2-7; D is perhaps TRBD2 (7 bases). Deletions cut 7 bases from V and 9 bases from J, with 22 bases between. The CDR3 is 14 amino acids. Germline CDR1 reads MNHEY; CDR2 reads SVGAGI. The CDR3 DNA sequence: TGTGCCAGCAAAGGGCTAGCGGAGGGAGGGGGGCAGTACTTC. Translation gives CASKGLAEGGGQYF.

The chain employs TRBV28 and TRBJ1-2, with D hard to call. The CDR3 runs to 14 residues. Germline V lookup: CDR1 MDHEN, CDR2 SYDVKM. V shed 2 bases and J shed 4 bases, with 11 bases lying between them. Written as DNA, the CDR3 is TGTGCCAGCAGTTTAGGCAGTGGGCCCTATGGCTACACCTTC. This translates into CASSLGSGPYGYTF.

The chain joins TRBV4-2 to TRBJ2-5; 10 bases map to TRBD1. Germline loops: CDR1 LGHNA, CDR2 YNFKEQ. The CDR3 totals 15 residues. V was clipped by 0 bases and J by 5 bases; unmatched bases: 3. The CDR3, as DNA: TGTGCCAGCAGCCAAGATAAGGACAGGGGGGAGACCCAGTACTTC. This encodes CASSQDKDRGETQYF.

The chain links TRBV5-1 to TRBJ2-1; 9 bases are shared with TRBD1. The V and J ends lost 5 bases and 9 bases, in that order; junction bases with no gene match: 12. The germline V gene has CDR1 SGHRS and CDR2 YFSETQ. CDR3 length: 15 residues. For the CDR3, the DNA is TGCGCCAGCAGTCTGGGACAGGGCCTTGGGGGTGAGCAGTTCTTC. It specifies CASSLGQGLGGEQFF.

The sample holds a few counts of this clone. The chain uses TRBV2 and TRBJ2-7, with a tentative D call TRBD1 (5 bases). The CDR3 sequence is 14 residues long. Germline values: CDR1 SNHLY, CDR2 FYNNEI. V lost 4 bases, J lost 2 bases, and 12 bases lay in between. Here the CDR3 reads CASSADMKAYEQYF. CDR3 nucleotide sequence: TGTGCCAGCAGTGCGGACATGAAGGCCTACGAGCAGTACTTC.

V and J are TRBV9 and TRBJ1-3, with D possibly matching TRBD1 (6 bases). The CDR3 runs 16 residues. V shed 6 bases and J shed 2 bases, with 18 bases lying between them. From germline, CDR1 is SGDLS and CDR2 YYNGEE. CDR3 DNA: TGTGCCAGCACCCGAGGAATGAGGACAGCTGGAAACACCATATATTTT. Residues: CASTRGMRTAGNTIYF.

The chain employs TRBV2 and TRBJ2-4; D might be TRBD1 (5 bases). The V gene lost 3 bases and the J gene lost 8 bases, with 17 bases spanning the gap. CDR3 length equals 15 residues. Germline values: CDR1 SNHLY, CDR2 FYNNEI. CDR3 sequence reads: CASSDGQGGKDIQYF. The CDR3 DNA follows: TGTGCCAGCAGTGACGGGCAGGGTGGTAAGGACATTCAGTACTTC.

This CDR3 is CASSLDRGRDTQYF. The CDR3 nucleotides read TGTGCCAGTAGCCTCGACAGGGGGAGAGATACGCAGTATTTT. This chain links TRBV19 with TRBJ2-3; 9 nucleotides align to TRBD1. Germline V gene lookup returns CDR1 LNHDA and CDR2 SQIVND (reference sequence). V was clipped by 6 bases and J by 5 bases; unmatched bases: 6. The length of the CDR3 is 14 residues.

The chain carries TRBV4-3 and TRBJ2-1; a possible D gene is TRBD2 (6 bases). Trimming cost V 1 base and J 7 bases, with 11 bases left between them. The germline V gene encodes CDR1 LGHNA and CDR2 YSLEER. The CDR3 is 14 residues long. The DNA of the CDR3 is TGCGCCAGCAGCCAAGGGGGCCGGGGGAATGAGCAGTTCTTC. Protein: CASSQGGRGNEQFF.

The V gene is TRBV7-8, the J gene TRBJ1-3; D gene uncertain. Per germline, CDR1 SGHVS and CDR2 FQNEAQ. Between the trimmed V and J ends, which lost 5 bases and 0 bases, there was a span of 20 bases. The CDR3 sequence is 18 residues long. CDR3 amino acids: CASSVSAGRPTSGNTIYF. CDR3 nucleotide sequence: TGTGCCAGCAGCGTTAGTGCAGGCAGACCTACCTCTGGAAACACCATATATTTT. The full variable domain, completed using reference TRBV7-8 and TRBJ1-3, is GAGVSQSPRYKVAKRGQDVALRCDPISGHVSLFWYQQALGQGPEFLTYFQNEAQLDKSGLPSDRFFAERPEGSVSTLKIQRTQQEDSAVYLCASSVSAGRPTSGNTIYFGEGSWLTVV.

CDR3 coding DNA: TGTGCCTGGGGGGACAGGCGTTATGGCTACACCTTC. The encoded protein is CAWGDRRYGYTF. V and J are TRBV30 and TRBJ1-2; 8 positions agree with TRBD1. The ends lost 5 bases at V and 5 bases at J; junction bases unmatched: 4. Per germline, CDR1 GTSNPN and CDR2 SVGIG (reference sequence). This CDR3 has 12 residues. Looking up the rest from reference TRBV30 and TRBJ1-2 gives the full variable domain: SQTIHQWPATLVQPVGSPLSLECTVEGTSNPNLYWYRQAAGRGLQLLFYSVGIGQISSEVPQNLSASRPQDRQFILSSKKLLLSDSGFYLCAWGDRRYGYTFGSGTRLTVV.

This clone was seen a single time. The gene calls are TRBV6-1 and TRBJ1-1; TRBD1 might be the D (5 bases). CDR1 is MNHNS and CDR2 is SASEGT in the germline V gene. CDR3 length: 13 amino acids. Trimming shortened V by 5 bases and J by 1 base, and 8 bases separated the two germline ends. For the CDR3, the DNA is TGTGCCAGCAGTTCTACAGGGAACACTGAAGCTTTCTTT. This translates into CASSSTGNTEAFF.

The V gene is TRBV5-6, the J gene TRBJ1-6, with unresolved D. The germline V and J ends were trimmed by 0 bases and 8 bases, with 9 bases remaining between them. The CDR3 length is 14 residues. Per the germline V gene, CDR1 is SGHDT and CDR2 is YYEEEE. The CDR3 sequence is CASSLGRDDSPLHF. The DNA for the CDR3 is TGTGCCAGCAGCTTGGGACGGGATGATTCACCCCTCCACTTT.

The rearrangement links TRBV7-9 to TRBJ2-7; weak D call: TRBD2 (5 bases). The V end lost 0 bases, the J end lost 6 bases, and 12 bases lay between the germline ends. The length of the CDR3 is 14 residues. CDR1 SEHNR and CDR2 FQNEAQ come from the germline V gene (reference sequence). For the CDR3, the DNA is TGTGCCAGCAGCTTAGCCCATGGAGGATCCGAGCAGTACTTC. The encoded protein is CASSLAHGGSEQYF.

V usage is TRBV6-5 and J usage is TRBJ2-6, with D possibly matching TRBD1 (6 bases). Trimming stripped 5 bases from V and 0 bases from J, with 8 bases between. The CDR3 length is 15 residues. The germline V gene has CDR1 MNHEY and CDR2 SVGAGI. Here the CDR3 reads CASSTTGSGANVLTF. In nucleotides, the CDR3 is TGTGCCAGCAGTACGACAGGCTCTGGGGCCAACGTCCTGACTTTC.

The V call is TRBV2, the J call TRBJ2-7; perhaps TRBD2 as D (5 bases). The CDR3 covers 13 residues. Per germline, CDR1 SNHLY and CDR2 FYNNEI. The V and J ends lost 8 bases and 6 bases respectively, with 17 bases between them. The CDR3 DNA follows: TGTGCCAGCGTGGGAGTAGGTCCTACCGAGCAGTACTTC. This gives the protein CASVGVGPTEQYF.

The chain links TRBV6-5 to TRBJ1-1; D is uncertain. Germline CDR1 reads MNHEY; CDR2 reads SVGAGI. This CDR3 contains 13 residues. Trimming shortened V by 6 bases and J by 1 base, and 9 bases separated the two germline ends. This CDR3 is CASRTTGNTEAFF. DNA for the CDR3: TGTGCCAGCAGAACGACTGGGAACACTGAAGCTTTCTTT.

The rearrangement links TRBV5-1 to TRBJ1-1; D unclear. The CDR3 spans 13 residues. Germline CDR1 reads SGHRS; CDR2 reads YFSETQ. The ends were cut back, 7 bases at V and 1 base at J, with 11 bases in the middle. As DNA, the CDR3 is TGCGCCAGCGCACCTCCAGGGAACACTGAAGCTTTCTTT. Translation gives CASAPPGNTEAFF.

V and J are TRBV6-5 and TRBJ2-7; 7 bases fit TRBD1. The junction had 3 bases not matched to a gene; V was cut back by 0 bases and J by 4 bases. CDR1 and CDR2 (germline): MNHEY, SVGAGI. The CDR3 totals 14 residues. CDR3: CASSYSGQPYEQYF. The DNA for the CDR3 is TGTGCCAGCAGTTACTCGGGACAGCCGTACGAGCAGTACTTC.

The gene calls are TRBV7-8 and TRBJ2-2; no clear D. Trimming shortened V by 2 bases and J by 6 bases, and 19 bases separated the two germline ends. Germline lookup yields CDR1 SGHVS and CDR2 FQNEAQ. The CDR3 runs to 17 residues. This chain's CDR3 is CASSLYGGPSPPGELFF. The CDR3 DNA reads TGTGCCAGCAGCTTATACGGCGGTCCATCTCCCCCCGGGGAGCTGTTTTTT.

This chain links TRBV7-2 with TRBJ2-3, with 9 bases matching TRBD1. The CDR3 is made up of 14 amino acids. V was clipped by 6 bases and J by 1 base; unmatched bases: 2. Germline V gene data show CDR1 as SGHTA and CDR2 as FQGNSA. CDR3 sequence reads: CASRDRGGTDTQYF. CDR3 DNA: TGTGCCAGCAGGGACAGGGGCGGCACAGATACGCAGTATTTT.

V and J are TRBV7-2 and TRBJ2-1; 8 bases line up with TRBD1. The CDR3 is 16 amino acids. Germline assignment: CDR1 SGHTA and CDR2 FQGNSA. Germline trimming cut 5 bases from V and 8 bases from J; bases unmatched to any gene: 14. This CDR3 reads CASSRGIGQGGDEQFF. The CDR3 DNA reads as TGTGCCAGCAGCCGAGGTATAGGACAGGGAGGCGATGAGCAGTTCTTC.